This T cell receptor (beta chain) was documented in a study of cytomegalovirus exposure and HLA in healthy donors. In regard to this clone: What it binds is not known.

This table comes from immunoSEQ multiplex PCR, and its TCRdb copy is limited to in-frame clones, with some not included. The table has about 360,000 clones, more than 80% seen once; the top ten hold approximately 0.86%. Trimming removed 1 base from V and 9 bases from J; junction bases left unmatched: 15. This CDR3 spans 18 amino acids. CDR1 MNHEY and CDR2 SMNVEV come from the germline V gene (reference sequence). Overall study results and limits: Clusters of TCRs from the first cohort tended to co-occur in the 130 or so validation repertoires (as a later analysis found). The investigators catalogued some 160 TCR beta chains as cytomegalovirus-associated.

The chain joins TRBV27 to TRBJ2-1; 10 bases agree with TRBD2. The sample was PBMCs. The sequence was collected from a woman younger than 30 in good health and CMV-seronegative. CDR3 region: CASSLYARAGGPLGEQFF. The CDR3 coding sequence is TGTGCCAGCAGTTTATACGCCCGAGCGGGAGGGCCTTTGGGTGAGCAGTTCTTC.